The rows below give T cell receptor beta chains drawn from one sample of a study of identical twins. From the 5' RACE reads, TCRdb called clonotypes with MiXCR, one entry per CDR3 protein. The repertoire consists of about 100,000 distinct CDR3 sequences, with 5.9% occurring once and the leading ten covering about 12%. The sample consisted of memory T cells sorted from blood. The receptors stem from a woman between 50 and 59 years old in good health. Both conserved end residues are part of each CDR3. D genes are given only for firm matches. Not all rows give a size; the values are once, few, many and, for expanded clones, a class.

j_call | clone_size | v_call | d_call | cdr3_aa | cdr3_nt
TRBJ2-7 | few | TRBV7-9 | TRBD1 | CASSLDGTAAYEQYF | TGTGCCAGCAGCTTAGATGGGACAGCAGCGTACGAGCAGTACTTC
TRBJ2-3 | NA | TRBV6-6 | TRBD2 | CASTQAGAGDTQYF | TGTGCCAGCACTCAAGCGGGAGCTGGAGATACGCAGTATTTT
TRBJ2-5 | few | TRBV5-1 | NA | CASSLRLLGQETQYF | TGCGCCAGCAGCTTGCGACTTTTGGGCCAAGAGACCCAGTACTTC
TRBJ2-5 | few | TRBV19 | TRBD1 | CASSIRRGTGGRETQYF | TGTGCCAGTAGTATCCGCAGGGGGACAGGGGGCCGAGAGACCCAGTACTTC
TRBJ2-3 | few | TRBV7-2 | NA | CASSPPGRRTDTQYF | TGTGCCAGCAGCCCCCCTGGGAGGAGAACAGATACGCAGTATTTT
TRBJ2-7 | many | TRBV5-1 | NA | CASSLAGTYEQYF | TGCGCCAGCAGCTTGGCCGGGACCTACGAGCAGTACTTC
TRBJ2-6 | few | TRBV4-2 | NA | CASSRERTSGANVLTF | TGTGCCAGCAGCCGAGAACGGACCTCTGGGGCCAACGTCCTGACTTTC
TRBJ2-1 | many | TRBV9 | TRBD2 | CASSVGTSGRRLYNEQFF | TGTGCCAGCAGCGTAGGGACTAGCGGGAGGAGGCTCTACAATGAGCAGTTCTTC
TRBJ2-2 | NA | TRBV19 | TRBD1 | CASSWGTGGNTGELFF | TGTGCCAGTAGTTGGGGGACAGGGGGCAACACCGGGGAGCTGTTTTTT
TRBJ1-5 | many | TRBV2 | NA | CASRRGGNQPQHF | TGTGCCAGCAGGAGAGGTGGCAATCAGCCCCAGCATTTT
TRBJ2-4 | many | TRBV4-1 | NA | CASSPGNTGQTLAKNIQYF | TGCGCCAGCAGCCCCGGAAACACCGGACAGACACTAGCCAAAAACATTCAGTACTTC
TRBJ2-7 | many | TRBV19 | NA | CASSPAGSYEQYF | TGTGCCAGTAGTCCCGCGGGGTCCTACGAGCAGTACTTC
TRBJ1-1 | many | TRBV28 | TRBD1 | CASSLKGARKAFF | TGTGCCAGCAGTTTAAAGGGGGCACGAAAAGCTTTCTTT
TRBJ1-5 | few | TRBV18 | NA | CASSPDTGGNQPQHF | TGTGCCAGCTCACCCGACACAGGCGGCAATCAGCCCCAGCATTTT
TRBJ1-1 | many | TRBV5-1 | NA | CASSFRPLAEAFF | TGCGCCAGCAGCTTTAGACCTCTGGCTGAAGCTTTCTTT
TRBJ2-1 | many | TRBV11-3 | TRBD2 | CASSASGTSGTEGFF | TGTGCCAGCAGCGCCTCCGGGACTAGCGGAACCGAGGGGTTCTTC
TRBJ2-7 | many | TRBV27 | TRBD2 | CASTYKAGLYEQYF | TGTGCCAGCACGTACAAAGCGGGGCTTTACGAGCAGTACTTC
TRBJ2-2 | NA | TRBV2 | NA | CAKRDTGELFF | TGTGCCAAAAGGGACACCGGGGAGCTGTTTTTT
TRBJ1-2 | many | TRBV4-1 | TRBD1 | CASSQAPGQGANGYTF | TGCGCCAGCAGCCAAGCACCGGGACAGGGGGCGAACGGCTACACCTTC
TRBJ2-3 | NA | TRBV7-8 | NA | CASSWGPRGGDTQYF | TGTGCCAGCAGTTGGGGACCTAGGGGGGGAGATACGCAGTATTTT
TRBJ2-1 | many | TRBV19 | NA | CASMGLSYNEQFF | TGTGCCAGTATGGGACTTTCCTACAATGAGCAGTTCTTC
TRBJ2-7 | many | TRBV5-5 | NA | CASSPSPTYSYEQYF | TGTGCCAGCAGCCCATCCCCCACTTACTCCTACGAGCAGTACTTC
TRBJ1-3 | NA | TRBV20-1 | TRBD1 | CSARVAGTANTIYF | TGCAGTGCTAGAGTGGCAGGGACAGCCAACACCATATATTTT
TRBJ1-2 | many | TRBV4-1 | NA | CASSQVPNTGRGYTF | TGCGCCAGCAGCCAAGTCCCCAACACGGGGCGCGGCTACACCTTC
TRBJ1-5 | NA | TRBV2 | NA | CAGSAEWGNQPQHF | TGTGCCGGATCAGCTGAGTGGGGCAATCAGCCCCAGCATTTT
TRBJ1-3 | many | TRBV6-6 | NA | CASSYSKGTGNTIYF | TGTGCCAGCAGTTACTCGAAGGGGACTGGAAACACCATATATTTT
TRBJ2-2 | many | TRBV7-6 | NA | CASSMSRTGELFF | TGTGCCAGCAGCATGTCTAGGACCGGGGAGCTGTTTTTT
TRBJ2-3 | few | TRBV20-1 | TRBD2 | CSASRTSGSSTDTQYF | TGCAGTGCTAGCAGGACTAGCGGGAGCAGCACAGATACGCAGTATTTT
TRBJ1-3 | many | TRBV5-5 | NA | CASSLYTGYTIYF | TGTGCCAGCAGCTTGTATACGGGGTACACCATATATTTT
TRBJ2-3 | NA | TRBV5-1 | TRBD2 | CASSAGQPGLAATYTDTQYF | TGCGCCAGCAGCGCGGGACAGCCGGGACTAGCCGCGACATACACAGATACGCAGTATTTT
TRBJ2-2 | many | TRBV7-9 | NA | CASSNRGGPNTGELFF | TGTGCCAGCAGCAATCGGGGAGGCCCCAACACCGGGGAGCTGTTTTTT
TRBJ1-5 | few | TRBV6-6 | NA | CASSYGQPSEPQHF | TGTGCCAGCAGTTACGGCCAGCCGTCTGAGCCCCAGCATTTT
TRBJ2-1 | many | TRBV20-1 | TRBD2 | CSASGTSGKTNEQFF | TGCAGTGCTAGTGGGACTAGCGGGAAAACCAATGAGCAGTTCTTC
TRBJ2-1 | many | TRBV12-3/TRBV12-4 | NA | CASSLAAGDNEQFF | TGTGCCAGCAGTTTAGCGGCAGGTGATAATGAGCAGTTCTTC
TRBJ2-1 | NA | TRBV5-4 | TRBD1 | CASSRGTGINEQFF | TGTGCCAGCAGCCGCGGGACAGGGATCAATGAGCAGTTCTTC
TRBJ2-2 | NA | TRBV27 | NA | CASKLSGPSRTGELFF | TGTGCCAGCAAACTGTCAGGACCGTCGAGAACCGGGGAGCTGTTTTTT
TRBJ2-1 | many | TRBV11-2 | NA | CASSFPKSSSSYNEQFF | TGTGCCAGCAGCTTCCCGAAAAGCAGTAGCTCCTACAATGAGCAGTTCTTC
TRBJ2-5 | many | TRBV2 | NA | CASSGGVVVQTQYF | TGTGCCAGCAGTGGCGGAGTGGTGGTTCAGACCCAGTACTTC
TRBJ1-4 | many | TRBV5-4 | TRBD1 | CASSRTGGEKKLFF | TGTGCCAGCAGCCGGACAGGGGGCGAGAAAAAACTGTTTTTT
TRBJ1-1 | NA | TRBV25-1 | NA | CASSEVRDTEAFF | TGTGCCAGCAGTGAGGTACGAGACACTGAAGCTTTCTTT
TRBJ2-4 | NA | TRBV20-1 | NA | CSARDRGITNIQYF | TGCAGTGCTAGAGACAGGGGAATTACGAACATTCAGTACTTC
TRBJ2-1 | many | TRBV5-6 | NA | CASSLDPGRQYNEQFF | TGTGCCAGCAGCTTGGATCCGGGACGCCAGTACAATGAGCAGTTCTTC
TRBJ1-2 | many | TRBV3-1 | NA | CASSLGGGAYGYTF | TGTGCCAGCAGCTTAGGGGGAGGTGCCTATGGCTACACCTTC
TRBJ1-1 | many | TRBV7-3 | NA | CASSLSGTNTEAFF | TGTGCCAGCAGCTTATCGGGGACGAACACTGAAGCTTTCTTT
TRBJ2-1 | NA | TRBV7-9 | TRBD2 | CATPASGTSSNEQFF | TGTGCCACCCCAGCTTCCGGGACTAGTAGTAATGAGCAGTTCTTC